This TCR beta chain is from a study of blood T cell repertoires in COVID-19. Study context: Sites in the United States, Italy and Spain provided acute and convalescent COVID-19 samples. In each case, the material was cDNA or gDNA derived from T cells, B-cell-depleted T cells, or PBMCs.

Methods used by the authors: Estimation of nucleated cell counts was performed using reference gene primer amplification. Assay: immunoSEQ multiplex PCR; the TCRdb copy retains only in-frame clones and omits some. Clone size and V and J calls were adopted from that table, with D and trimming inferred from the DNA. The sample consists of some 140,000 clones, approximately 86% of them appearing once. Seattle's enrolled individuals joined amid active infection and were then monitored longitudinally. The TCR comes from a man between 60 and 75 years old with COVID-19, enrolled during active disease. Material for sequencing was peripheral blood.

CDR3 bases: TGTGCCAGTAGTTCGACCGGGACAGCTGAGACCCAGTACTTC. Its protein is CASSSTGTAETQYF. J is TRBJ2-5 and V is TRBV19, with TRBD1 identical over 7 bases. Per germline, CDR1 LNHDA and CDR2 SQIVND (reference sequence). This CDR3 spans 14 amino acids. J gave up 5 bases and V 5 bases, and 8 bases lay outside the gene matches.